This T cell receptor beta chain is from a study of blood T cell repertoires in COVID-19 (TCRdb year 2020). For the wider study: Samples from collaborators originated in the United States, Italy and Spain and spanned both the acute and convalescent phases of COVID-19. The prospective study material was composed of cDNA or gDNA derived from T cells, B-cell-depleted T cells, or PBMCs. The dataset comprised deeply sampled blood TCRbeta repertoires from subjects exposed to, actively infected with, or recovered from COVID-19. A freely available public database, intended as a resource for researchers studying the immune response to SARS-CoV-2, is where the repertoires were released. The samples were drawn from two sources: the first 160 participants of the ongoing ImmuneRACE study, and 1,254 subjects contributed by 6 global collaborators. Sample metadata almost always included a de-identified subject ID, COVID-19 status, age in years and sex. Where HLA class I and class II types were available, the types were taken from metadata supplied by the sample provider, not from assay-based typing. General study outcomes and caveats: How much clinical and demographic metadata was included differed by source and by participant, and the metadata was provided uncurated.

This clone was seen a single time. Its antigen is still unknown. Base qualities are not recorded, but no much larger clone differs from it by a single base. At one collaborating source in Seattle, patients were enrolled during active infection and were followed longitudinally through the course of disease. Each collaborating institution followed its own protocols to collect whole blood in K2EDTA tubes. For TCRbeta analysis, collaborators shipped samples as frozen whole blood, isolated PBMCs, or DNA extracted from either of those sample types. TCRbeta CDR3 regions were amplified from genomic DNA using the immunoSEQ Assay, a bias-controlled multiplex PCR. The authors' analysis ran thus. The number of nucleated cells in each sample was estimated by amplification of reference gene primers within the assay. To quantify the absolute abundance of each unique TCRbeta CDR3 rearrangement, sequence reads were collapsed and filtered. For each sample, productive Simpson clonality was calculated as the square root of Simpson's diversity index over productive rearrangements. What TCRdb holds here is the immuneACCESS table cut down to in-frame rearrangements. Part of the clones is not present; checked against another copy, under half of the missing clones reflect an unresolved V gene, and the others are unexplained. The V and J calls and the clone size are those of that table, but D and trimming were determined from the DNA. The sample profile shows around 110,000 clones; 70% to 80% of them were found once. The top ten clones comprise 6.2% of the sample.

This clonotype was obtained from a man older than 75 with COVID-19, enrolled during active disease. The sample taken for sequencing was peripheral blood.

The nucleotide sequence is given as TGTGCCAGTAGTATCACGGGGGGCTGGGAAGCTTTCTTT. Its protein is CASSITGGWEAFF. The rearranged chain carries TRBV19 and TRBJ1-1, with TRBD1 as a weak D call on 6 bases. The germline V gene encodes CDR1 LNHDA and CDR2 SQIVND (reference sequence). The V and J ends are trimmed by 3 bases and 8 bases, leaving 13 bases between them. The CDR3 holds 13 amino acids from the cysteine to the phenylalanine. Of the read, only the CDR3 DNA is kept; its 39 bases are in frame from base 1.